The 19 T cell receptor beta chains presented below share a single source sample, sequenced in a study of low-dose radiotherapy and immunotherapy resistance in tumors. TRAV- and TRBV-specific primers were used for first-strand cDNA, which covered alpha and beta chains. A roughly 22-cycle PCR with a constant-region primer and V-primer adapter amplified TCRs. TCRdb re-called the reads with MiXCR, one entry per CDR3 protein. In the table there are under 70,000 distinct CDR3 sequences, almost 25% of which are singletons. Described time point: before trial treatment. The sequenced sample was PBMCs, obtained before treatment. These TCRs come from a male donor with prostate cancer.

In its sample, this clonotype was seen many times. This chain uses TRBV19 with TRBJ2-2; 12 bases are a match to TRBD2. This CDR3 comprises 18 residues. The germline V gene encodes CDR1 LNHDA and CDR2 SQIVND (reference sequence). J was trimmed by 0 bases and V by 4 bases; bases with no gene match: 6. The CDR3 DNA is TGTGCCAGTAGTACTCTTCTAGCGGGAGGGCCGAACACCGGGGAGCTGTTTTTT. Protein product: CASSTLLAGGPNTGELFF.

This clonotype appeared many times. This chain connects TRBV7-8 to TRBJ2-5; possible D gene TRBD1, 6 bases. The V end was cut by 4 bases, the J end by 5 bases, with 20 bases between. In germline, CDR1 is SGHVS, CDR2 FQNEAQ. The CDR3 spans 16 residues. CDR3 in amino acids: CASSSTSRGQGETQYF. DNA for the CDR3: TGTGCCAGCAGCTCGACCTCCCGAGGGCAGGGGGAGACCCAGTACTTC.

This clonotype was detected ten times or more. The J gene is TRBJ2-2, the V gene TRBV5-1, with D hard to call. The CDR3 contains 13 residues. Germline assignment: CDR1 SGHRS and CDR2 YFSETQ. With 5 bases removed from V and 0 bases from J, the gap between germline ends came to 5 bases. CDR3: CASRVTNTGELFF. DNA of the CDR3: TGCGCCAGCAGAGTTACGAACACCGGGGAGCTGTTTTTT.

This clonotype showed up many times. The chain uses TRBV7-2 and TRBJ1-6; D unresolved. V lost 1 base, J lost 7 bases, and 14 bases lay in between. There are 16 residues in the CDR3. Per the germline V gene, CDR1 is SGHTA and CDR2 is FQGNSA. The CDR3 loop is CASSLEAGFRNSPLHF. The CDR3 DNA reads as TGTGCCAGCAGCTTAGAGGCTGGGTTCAGGAATTCACCCCTCCACTTT.

The CDR3 region is CASSDRGFQDTQYF. The DNA of the CDR3 is TGTGCCAGCAGTGACAGGGGGTTTCAGGATACGCAGTATTTT. This chain uses TRBV6-1 with TRBJ2-3; TRBD1 matches 7 bases. J gave up 6 bases and V 3 bases, and 6 bases lay outside the gene matches. The CDR3 is 14 residues long. Germline CDR1 and CDR2: MNHNS and SASEGT.

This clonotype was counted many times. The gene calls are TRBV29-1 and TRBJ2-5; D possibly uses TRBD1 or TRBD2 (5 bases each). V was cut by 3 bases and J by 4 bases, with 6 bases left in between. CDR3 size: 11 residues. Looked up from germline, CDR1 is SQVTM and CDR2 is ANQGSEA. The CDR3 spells CSVERGETQYF. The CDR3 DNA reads TGCAGCGTTGAGAGGGGAGAGACCCAGTACTTC.

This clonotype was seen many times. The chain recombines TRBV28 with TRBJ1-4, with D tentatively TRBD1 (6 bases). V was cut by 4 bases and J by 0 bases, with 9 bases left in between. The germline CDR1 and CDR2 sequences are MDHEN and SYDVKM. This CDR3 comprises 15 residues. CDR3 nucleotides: TGTGCCAGCAGTTCCCGACAGGCAACTAATGAAAAACTGTTTTTT. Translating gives CASSSRQATNEKLFF.

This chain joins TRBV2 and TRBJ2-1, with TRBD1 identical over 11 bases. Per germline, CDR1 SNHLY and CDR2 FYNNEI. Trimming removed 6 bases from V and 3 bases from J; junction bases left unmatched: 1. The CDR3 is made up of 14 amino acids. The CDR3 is CASRGTGGYNEQFF. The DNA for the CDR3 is TGTGCCAGCAGGGGGACAGGGGGCTACAATGAGCAGTTCTTC.

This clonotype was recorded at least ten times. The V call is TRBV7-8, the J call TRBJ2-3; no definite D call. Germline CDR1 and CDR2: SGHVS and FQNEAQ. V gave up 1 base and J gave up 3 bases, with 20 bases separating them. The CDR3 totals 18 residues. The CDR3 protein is CASSLEVFAGYGTDTQYF. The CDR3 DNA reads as TGTGCCAGCAGCTTAGAAGTGTTTGCCGGGTACGGGACAGATACGCAGTATTTT.

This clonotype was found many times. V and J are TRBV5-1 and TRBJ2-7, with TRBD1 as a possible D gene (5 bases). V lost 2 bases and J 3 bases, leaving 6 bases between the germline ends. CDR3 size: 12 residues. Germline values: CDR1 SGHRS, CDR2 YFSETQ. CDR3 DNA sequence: TGCGCCAGCAGCTTCGACAGCTACGAGCAGTACTTC. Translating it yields CASSFDSYEQYF.

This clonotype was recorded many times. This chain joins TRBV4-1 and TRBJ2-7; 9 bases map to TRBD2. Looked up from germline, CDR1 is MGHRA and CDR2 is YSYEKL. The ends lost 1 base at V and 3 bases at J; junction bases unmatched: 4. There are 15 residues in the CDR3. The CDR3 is CASSQGGSGGYEQYF. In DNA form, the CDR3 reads TGCGCCAGCAGCCAAGGAGGTAGCGGGGGCTACGAGCAGTACTTC.

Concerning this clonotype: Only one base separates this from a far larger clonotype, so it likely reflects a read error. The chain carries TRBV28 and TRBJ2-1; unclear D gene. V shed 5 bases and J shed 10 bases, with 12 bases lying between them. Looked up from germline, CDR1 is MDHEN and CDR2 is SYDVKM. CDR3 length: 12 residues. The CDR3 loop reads CASSPPGSEQFF. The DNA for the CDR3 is TGTGCCAGCAGTCCGCCCGGGTCCGAGCAGTTCTTC.

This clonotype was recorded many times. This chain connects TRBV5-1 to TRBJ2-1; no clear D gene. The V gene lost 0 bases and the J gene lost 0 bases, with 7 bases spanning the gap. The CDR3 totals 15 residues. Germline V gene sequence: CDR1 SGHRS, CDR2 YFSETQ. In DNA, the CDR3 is TGCGCCAGCAGCTTGGACGCAGTCTCCTACAATGAGCAGTTCTTC. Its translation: CASSLDAVSYNEQFF.

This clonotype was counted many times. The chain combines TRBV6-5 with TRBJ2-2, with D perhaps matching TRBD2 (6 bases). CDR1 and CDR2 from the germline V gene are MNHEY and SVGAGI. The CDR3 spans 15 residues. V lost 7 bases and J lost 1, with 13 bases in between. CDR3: CASTTPSVNTGELFF. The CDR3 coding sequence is TGTGCCAGCACCACCCCTAGCGTGAACACCGGGGAGCTGTTTTTT.

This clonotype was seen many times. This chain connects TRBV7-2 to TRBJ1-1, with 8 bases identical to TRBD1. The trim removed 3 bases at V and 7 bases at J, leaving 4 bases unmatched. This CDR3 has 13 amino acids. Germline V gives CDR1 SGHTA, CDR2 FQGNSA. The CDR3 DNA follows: TGTGCCAGCAGCTTTGGACAGGGCCTTGAAGCTTTCTTT. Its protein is CASSFGQGLEAFF.

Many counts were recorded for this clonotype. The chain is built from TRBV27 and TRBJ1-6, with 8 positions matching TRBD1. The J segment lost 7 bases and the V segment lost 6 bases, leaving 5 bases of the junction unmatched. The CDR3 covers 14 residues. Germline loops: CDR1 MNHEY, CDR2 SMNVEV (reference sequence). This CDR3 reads CASSWAGGNSPLHF. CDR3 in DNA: TGTGCCAGCAGCTGGGCAGGGGGCAATTCACCCCTCCACTTT.

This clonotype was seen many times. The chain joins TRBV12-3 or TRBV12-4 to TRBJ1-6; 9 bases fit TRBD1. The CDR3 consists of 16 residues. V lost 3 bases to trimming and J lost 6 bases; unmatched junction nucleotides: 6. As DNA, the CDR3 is TGTGCCAGCAGTTTTGGGACAGGGAGTAGTAATTCACCCCTCCACTTT. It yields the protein CASSFGTGSSNSPLHF.

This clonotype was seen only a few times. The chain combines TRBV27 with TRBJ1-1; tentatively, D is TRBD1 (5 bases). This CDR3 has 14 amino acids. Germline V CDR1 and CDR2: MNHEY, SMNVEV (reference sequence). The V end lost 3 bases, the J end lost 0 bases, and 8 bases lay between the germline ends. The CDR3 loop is CASSFRGMNTEAFF. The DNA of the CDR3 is TGTGCCAGCAGTTTTAGGGGTATGAACACTGAAGCTTTCTTT.

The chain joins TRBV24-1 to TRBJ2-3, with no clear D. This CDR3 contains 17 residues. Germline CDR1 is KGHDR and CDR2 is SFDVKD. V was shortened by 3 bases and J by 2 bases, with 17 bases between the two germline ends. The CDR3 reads CATSDPRDPRSTDTQYF. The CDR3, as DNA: TGTGCCACCAGTGATCCGCGAGATCCCCGATCCACAGATACGCAGTATTTT.